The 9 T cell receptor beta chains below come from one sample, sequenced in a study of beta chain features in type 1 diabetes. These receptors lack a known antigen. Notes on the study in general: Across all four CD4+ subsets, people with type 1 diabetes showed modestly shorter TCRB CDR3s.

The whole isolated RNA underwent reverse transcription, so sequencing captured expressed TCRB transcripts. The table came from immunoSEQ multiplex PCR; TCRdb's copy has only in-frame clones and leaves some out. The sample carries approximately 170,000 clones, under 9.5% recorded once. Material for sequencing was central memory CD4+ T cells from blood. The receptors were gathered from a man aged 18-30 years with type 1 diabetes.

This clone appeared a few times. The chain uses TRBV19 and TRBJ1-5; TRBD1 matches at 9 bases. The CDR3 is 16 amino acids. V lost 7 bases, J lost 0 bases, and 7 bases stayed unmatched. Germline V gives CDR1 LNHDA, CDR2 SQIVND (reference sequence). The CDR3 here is CASKHRTGDSNQPQHF. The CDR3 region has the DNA TGTGCCAGTAAACACCGGACAGGGGATAGCAATCAGCCCCAGCATTTT.

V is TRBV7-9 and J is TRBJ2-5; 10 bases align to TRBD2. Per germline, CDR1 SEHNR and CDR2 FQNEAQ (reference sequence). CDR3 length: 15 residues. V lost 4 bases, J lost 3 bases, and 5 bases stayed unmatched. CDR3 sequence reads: CASSWGTSAEETQYF. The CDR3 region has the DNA TGTGCCAGCAGCTGGGGGACTAGCGCTGAAGAGACCCAGTACTTC.

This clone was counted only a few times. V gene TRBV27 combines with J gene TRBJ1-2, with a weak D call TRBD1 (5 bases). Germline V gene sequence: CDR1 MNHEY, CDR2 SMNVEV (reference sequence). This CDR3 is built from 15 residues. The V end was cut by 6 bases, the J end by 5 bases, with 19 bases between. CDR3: CASRGGWGRGYGYTF. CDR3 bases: TGTGCCAGCAGGGGGGGTTGGGGACGGGGGTATGGCTACACCTTC.

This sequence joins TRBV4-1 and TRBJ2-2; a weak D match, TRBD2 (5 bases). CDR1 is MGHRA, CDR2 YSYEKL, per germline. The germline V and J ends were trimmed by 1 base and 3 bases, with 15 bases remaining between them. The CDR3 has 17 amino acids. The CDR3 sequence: CASSQVGSEVYTGELFF. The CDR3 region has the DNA TGCGCCAGCAGCCAAGTGGGGTCGGAGGTGTACACCGGGGAGCTGTTTTTT.

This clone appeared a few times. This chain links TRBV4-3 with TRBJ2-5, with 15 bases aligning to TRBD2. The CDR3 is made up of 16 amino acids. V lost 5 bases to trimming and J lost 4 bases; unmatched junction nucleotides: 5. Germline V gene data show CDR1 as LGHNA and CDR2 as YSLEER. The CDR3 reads CASSSRGLAGGETQYF. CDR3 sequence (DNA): TGCGCCAGCAGCTCAAGGGGACTAGCGGGGGGAGAGACCCAGTACTTC.

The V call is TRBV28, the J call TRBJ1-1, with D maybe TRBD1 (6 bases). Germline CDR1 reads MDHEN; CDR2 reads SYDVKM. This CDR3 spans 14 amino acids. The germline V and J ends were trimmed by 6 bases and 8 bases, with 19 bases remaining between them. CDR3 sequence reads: CASRLVAGAAEAFF. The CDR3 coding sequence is TGTGCCAGCAGATTAGTAGCGGGGGCTGCGGAAGCTTTCTTT.

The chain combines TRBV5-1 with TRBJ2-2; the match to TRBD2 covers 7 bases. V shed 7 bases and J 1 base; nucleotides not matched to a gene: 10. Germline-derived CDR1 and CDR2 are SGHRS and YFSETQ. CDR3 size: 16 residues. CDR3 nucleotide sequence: TGCGCCAGCGAGGCGGGGGTTTCGATGAACACCGGGGAGCTGTTTTTT. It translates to CASEAGVSMNTGELFF.

CDR3 bases: TGTGCCAGCAGAGATGGCGGGAACTCCTACGAGCAGTACTTC. Translating gives CASRDGGNSYEQYF. The chain is built from TRBV6-5 and TRBJ2-7; D perhaps matches TRBD2 (6 bases). Trimming removed 6 bases at V and 0 bases at J, with 12 bases between. Per the germline V gene, CDR1 is MNHEY and CDR2 is SVGAGI. The CDR3 loop spans 14 amino acids.

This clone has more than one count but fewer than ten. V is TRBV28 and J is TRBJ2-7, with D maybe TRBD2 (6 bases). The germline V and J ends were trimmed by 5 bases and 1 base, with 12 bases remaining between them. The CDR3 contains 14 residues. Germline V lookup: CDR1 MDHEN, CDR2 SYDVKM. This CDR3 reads CASSTPGVSYEQYF. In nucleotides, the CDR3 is TGTGCCAGCAGTACCCCGGGGGTATCCTACGAGCAGTACTTC.